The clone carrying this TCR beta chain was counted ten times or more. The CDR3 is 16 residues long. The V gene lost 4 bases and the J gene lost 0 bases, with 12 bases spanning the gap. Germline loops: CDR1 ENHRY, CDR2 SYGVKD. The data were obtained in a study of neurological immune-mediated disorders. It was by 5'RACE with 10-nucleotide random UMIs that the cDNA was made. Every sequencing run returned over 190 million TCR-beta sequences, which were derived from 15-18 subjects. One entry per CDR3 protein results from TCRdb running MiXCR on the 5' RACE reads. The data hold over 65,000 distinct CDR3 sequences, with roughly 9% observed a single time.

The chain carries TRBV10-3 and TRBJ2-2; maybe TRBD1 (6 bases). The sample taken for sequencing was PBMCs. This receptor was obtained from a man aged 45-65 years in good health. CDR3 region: CAISGGQNANTGELFF. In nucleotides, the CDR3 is TGTGCCATCAGTGGCGGACAGAACGCGAACACCGGGGAGCTGTTTTTT.